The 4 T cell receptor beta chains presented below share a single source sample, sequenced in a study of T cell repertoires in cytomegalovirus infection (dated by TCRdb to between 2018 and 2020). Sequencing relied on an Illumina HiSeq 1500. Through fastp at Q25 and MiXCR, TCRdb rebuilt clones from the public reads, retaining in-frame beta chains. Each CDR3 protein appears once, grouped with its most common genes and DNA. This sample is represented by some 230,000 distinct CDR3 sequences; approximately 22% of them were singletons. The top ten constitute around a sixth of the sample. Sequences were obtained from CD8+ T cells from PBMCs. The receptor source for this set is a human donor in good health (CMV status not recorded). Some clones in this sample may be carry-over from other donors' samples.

In DNA form, the CDR3 reads TGTGCCAGCAGTTCCCCACAGAGACTTACCCAAGAGACCCAGTACTTC. This encodes CASSSPQRLTQETQYF. The chain recombines TRBV12-3 or TRBV12-4 with TRBJ2-5; D is unclear. The CDR3 length is 16 residues. Trimming removed 4 bases at V and 1 base at J, with 16 bases between.

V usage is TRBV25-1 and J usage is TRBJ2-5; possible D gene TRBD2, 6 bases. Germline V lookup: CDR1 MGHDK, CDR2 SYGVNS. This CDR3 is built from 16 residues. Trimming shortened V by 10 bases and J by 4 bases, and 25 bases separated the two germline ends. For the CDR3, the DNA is TGTGCCACCACGGGAGTCGGCGGAAATCACGGAGAGACCCAGTACTTC. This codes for CATTGVGGNHGETQYF.

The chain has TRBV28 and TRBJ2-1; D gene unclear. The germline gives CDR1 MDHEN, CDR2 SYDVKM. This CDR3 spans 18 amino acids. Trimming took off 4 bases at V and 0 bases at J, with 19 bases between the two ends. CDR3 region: CASSSHLISSTSYNEQFF. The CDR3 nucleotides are TGTGCCAGCAGTTCCCACCTTATATCCAGCACCTCCTACAATGAGCAGTTCTTC.

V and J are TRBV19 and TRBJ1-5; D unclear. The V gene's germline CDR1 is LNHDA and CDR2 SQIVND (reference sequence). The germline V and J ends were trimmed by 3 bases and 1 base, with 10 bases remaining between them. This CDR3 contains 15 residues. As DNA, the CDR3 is TGTGCCAGTAGTATGGCCACTAGGAGCAATCAGCCCCAGCATTTT. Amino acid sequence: CASSMATRSNQPQHF.